This is a list of T cell receptor beta chains from one sample in a study of blood T cell repertoires in COVID-19. Only in-frame clones appear in the TCRdb table, and some are missing; sequencing was by immunoSEQ multiplex PCR. The data hold 200,000 to 300,000 clones, with approximately 80% observed a single time. The specimen was peripheral blood. The receptors come from a man in his 60s with acute or convalescent COVID-19. Each CDR3 is given with its conserved first and last residue.

v_gene,CDR3aa
TRBV5-1,CASSGGTAAYEQYF
TRBV7-9,CASSGTGSGYTF
TRBV10-3,CAISPGGPQYF
TRBV4-2,CASSQDLGGTVGNEQFF
TRBV20-1,CSASILALGEQYF
TRBV7-9,CASSPSDRGRLEAFF
TRBV5-1,CASSLVPPGQGNSPLHF
TRBV3-1/TRBV3-2,CASSPGTGQPQHF
TRBV7-9,CASSARDRVSTDTQYF
TRBV4-3,CASSQDLIALNEQFF
TRBV4-1,CASSQDAVNTEAFF
TRBV12-3/TRBV12-4,CASRNRAGELFF
TRBV13,CASSRRIAGSYEQYF
TRBV6-5,CASSTGQGDEKLFF
TRBV2,CASSPRTGLISGNTIYF
TRBV28,CASSSHPGGPYGYTF
TRBV19,CASSGAGRRVYEQYF
TRBV13,CASSLGSLLAGGRATSEQYF
TRBV3-1/TRBV3-2,CASSQGSGSFYEQYF
TRBV4-1,CASSQGTGPSSYEQYF
TRBV19,CASTEGGRDDYNEKLFF
TRBV3-1/TRBV3-2,CASSQVFASGRAGETQYF
TRBV5-1,CASSLGWGQPTDTEAFF
TRBV2,CASRRQLNSNQPQHF
TRBV27,CASSFSHNTEAFF
TRBV4-2,CASSQVVQVGGRHNEQFF
TRBV11-2,CASSLATPGVTQTYEQYF
TRBV27,CASRSSGGRAGEQFF
TRBV3-1/TRBV3-2,CASSLGGPGFTFLTF
TRBV3-1/TRBV3-2,CASSQGGTGIAEAFF
TRBV7-9,CASSFGGGAYNEQFF
TRBV11-2,CASSSPRTNTGELFF
TRBV4-3,CASSQTPGQGEQFF
TRBV28,CASSLHPPTGAKNIQYF
TRBV19,CASRDSQETQYF
TRBV10-3,CAISVGQGIYEQYF
TRBV6-1,CASSEPGVGNTIYF
TRBV14,CASSQDLRTSGRPYEQYF
TRBV24-1,CATSGFAGGVADTQYF
TRBV28,CASRQGSNQPQHF